The 7 T cell receptor beta chains below all came from one sample that was sequenced in a study of T-cell memory formation after mild COVID-19. TCRdb recomputed calls from the 5' RACE reads with MiXCR, one row per CDR3 protein. The sample has about 470,000 distinct CDR3 sequences, more than 20% seen once. The sequenced material came from PBMCs or a T cell subset sorted from them (not recorded which). Source of these receptors: an adult woman who had mild COVID-19 (a few samples of this study predate the infection). Cell type and time point are not known.

The genes are TRBV9 and TRBJ2-6, with 7 bases lining up with TRBD1. This CDR3 has 14 residues. Trimming removed 0 bases from V and 10 bases from J; junction bases left unmatched: 4. Germline V lookup: CDR1 SGDLS, CDR2 YYNGEE. CDR3 sequence reads: CASSVAWGQNVLTF. DNA of the CDR3: TGTGCCAGCAGCGTAGCTTGGGGACAGAACGTCCTGACTTTC.

The V call is TRBV24-1, the J call TRBJ2-1, with no clear D. V shed 3 bases and J shed 6 bases, with 8 bases lying between them. This CDR3 is 13 amino acids long. Germline V lookup: CDR1 KGHDR, CDR2 SFDVKD. The CDR3 DNA sequence: TGTGCCACCAGTGATACTGCTATCAATGAGCAGTTCTTC. This translates into CATSDTAINEQFF.

This chain connects TRBV25-1 to TRBJ2-7; 9 bases align to TRBD1. The germline V gene has CDR1 MGHDK and CDR2 SYGVNS. J gave up 2 bases and V 6 bases, and 2 bases lay outside the gene matches. The CDR3 runs 13 residues. The CDR3 coding sequence is TGTGCCAGCAGGACAGGGGGGACCTACGAGCAGTACTTC. Its protein is CASRTGGTYEQYF.

This clonotype was counted only a few times. The V and J genes are TRBV7-6 and TRBJ2-7; D may correspond to TRBD1 or TRBD2 (5 bases each). The CDR3 loop spans 14 amino acids. Per germline, CDR1 SGHVS and CDR2 FNYEAQ. V shed 1 base and J shed 3 bases, with 10 bases lying between them. CDR3 nucleotide sequence: TGTGCCAGCAGCTTAGGGGGACGGAGCTACGAGCAGTACTTC. It translates to CASSLGGRSYEQYF.

This clonotype was detected ten times or more. The V and J genes are TRBV7-2 and TRBJ2-1; D not resolved. Looked up from germline, CDR1 is SGHTA and CDR2 is FQGNSA. Trimming removed 1 base at V and 5 bases at J, with 6 bases between. There are 13 residues in the CDR3. Here the CDR3 DNA reads TGTGCCAGCAGCTTAGATGCGGACAATGAGCAGTTCTTC. It translates to CASSLDADNEQFF. The full variable domain, completed using reference TRBV7-2 and TRBJ2-1, is GAGVSQSPSNKVTEKGKDVELRCDPISGHTALYWYRQSLGQGLEFLIYFQGNSAPDKSGLPSDRFSAERTGGSVSTLTIQRTQQEDSAVYLCASSLDADNEQFFGPGTRLTVL.

This CDR3 reads CASSRGTLLHNEQFF. Written as DNA, the CDR3 is TGTGCCAGCAGCCGGGGGACCCTACTTCACAATGAGCAGTTCTTC. This chain links TRBV5-5 with TRBJ2-1; D possibly corresponds to TRBD2 (6 bases). Germline CDR1 and CDR2: SGHKS and YYEKEE (reference sequence). The V gene lost 4 bases and the J gene lost 5 bases, with 16 bases spanning the gap. This CDR3 has 15 residues.

This clonotype came up a few times. This rearrangement joins TRBV29-1 to TRBJ1-2; tentative D call: TRBD1 (5 bases). The germline V gene has CDR1 SQVTM and CDR2 ANQGSEA. Trimming took off 6 bases at V and 6 bases at J, with 17 bases between the two ends. The CDR3 length is 13 residues. CDR3: CSVADAGGNGYTF. DNA for the CDR3: TGCAGCGTCGCGGACGCCGGGGGGAATGGCTACACCTTC.